This TCR beta chain derives from a study of blood T cells in healthy people across ages. A J-beta primer mix and a sample-barcoded 5' primer were used in a second PCR of about 6 to 12 cycles. TCRdb independently ran MiXCR on the 5' RACE reads; one entry per CDR3 protein. The table has around 1,000,000 distinct CDR3 sequences, less than 25% seen once. Germline V gene lookup returns CDR1 DFQATT and CDR2 SNEGSKA (reference sequence). The CDR3 has 13 residues. Trimming pared 6 bases from V and 0 bases from J, leaving 11 bases between. Donor samples were obtained from healthy Caucasian individuals from Russia, aged about 6 to 100. These data are also associated with another study on T cells of mothers and their children.

This TCR derives from a girl aged 2-9 years in good health. The chain uses TRBV20-1 and TRBJ1-2; TRBD1 might be the D (6 bases). The sample consisted of blood. CDR3 in DNA: TGCAGTGCAAGTACAGGGACTAACTATGGCTACACCTTC. This sequence encodes CSASTGTNYGYTF.